The next 26 T cell receptor beta chains were all read from a single sample in a study of Graves' ophthalmopathy and Graves' hyperthyroidism. Using RNA transcripts, the TCR beta CDR3 regions were amplified. HTBI-primed RT-PCR formed the first round, and a multiplex PCR formed the second. TCRdb passed the multiplex PCR reads through MiXCR, listing each CDR3 protein once. The sample yields some 520,000 distinct CDR3 sequences, about 15% seen once. The sample consisted of blood. Receptors were obtained from a woman under 40 with Graves' ophthalmopathy.

This clonotype was observed many times. The V call is TRBV29-1, the J call TRBJ1-1; the match to TRBD1 covers 7 bases. With 3 bases clipped from V and 5 bases from J, the junction kept 6 bases outside the gene matches. Germline assignment: CDR1 SQVTM and CDR2 ANQGSEA. The CDR3 is 13 amino acids. The chain's CDR3 is CSVDGQVQTEAFF. The DNA of the CDR3 is TGCAGCGTTGATGGACAGGTTCAGACTGAAGCTTTCTTT.

This clonotype has ten or more counts. The V gene is TRBV18, the J gene TRBJ1-1, with D unresolved. The CDR3 is made up of 14 amino acids. Per germline, CDR1 KGHSH and CDR2 LQKENI. The V gene lost 3 bases and the J gene lost 0 bases, with 8 bases spanning the gap. CDR3 sequence (DNA): TGTGCCAGCTCACCCAGAGACCTGAACACTGAAGCTTTCTTT. Translation gives CASSPRDLNTEAFF.

Ten or more counts support this clonotype. The chain has TRBV28 and TRBJ1-6, with no clear D. Germline lookup yields CDR1 MDHEN and CDR2 SYDVKM. V was clipped by 5 bases and J by 4 bases, with 12 bases between them. This CDR3 has 15 amino acids. The CDR3 protein is CASSLKTEYNSPLHF. The CDR3 nucleotides are TGTGCCAGCAGTCTCAAAACAGAGTATAATTCACCCCTCCACTTT.

This clonotype has ten or more counts. This chain links TRBV9 with TRBJ1-1; tentatively, D is TRBD1 (5 bases). The CDR3 is 13 amino acids. Germline-derived CDR1 and CDR2 are SGDLS and YYNGEE. The germline V and J ends were trimmed by 4 bases and 6 bases, with 13 bases remaining between them. CDR3 sequence reads: CASSPMGVPEAFF. The CDR3 DNA reads TGTGCCAGCAGCCCGATGGGGGTCCCTGAAGCTTTCTTT.

The table lists this clonotype with many counts. The rearrangement uses TRBV12-3 or TRBV12-4 and TRBJ2-7; 7 nucleotides match TRBD2. CDR3 size: 13 residues. Losses at the gene ends were 3 bases for V and 3 bases for J; bases not matched to a gene: 2. The CDR3 DNA follows: TGTGCCAGCAGTTTGGGGACTATCTACGAGCAGTACTTC. Translation: CASSLGTIYEQYF.

CDR3 sequence: CASSLGDGGYTEAFF. Written as DNA, the CDR3 is TGTGCCAGCAGTTTAGGGGACGGAGGGTACACTGAAGCTTTCTTT. The chain combines TRBV12-3 or TRBV12-4 with TRBJ1-1, with a weak D call TRBD1 (5 bases). The V gene lost 1 base and the J gene lost 3 bases, with 12 bases spanning the gap. The CDR3 length is 15 residues.

This clonotype has a handful of counts. This chain joins TRBV20-1 and TRBJ2-1, with TRBD2 matching over 10 bases. From germline, CDR1 is DFQATT and CDR2 SNEGSKA (reference sequence). Trimming at V came to 5 bases and at J to 3 bases, leaving 4 bases not matched to a gene. The CDR3 is 14 residues long. The CDR3 DNA reads as TGCAGTGCTCCCGGACTAGCGGACTACAATGAGCAGTTCTTC. Its protein is CSAPGLADYNEQFF.

At least ten counts were recorded for this clonotype. CDR3 nucleotide sequence: TGTGCCAGCAGGATCGACAGGGATCAGCCCCAGCATTTT. Its protein is CASRIDRDQPQHF. This sequence joins TRBV6-5 and TRBJ1-5; 7 nucleotides line up with TRBD1. CDR1 MNHEY and CDR2 SVGAGI come from the germline V gene. CDR3 length equals 13 residues. After removal of 6 bases from V and 5 bases from J, the junction contained 4 bases not matched to a gene.

This clonotype was observed many times. The V and J genes are TRBV30 and TRBJ1-2, with D maybe TRBD1 (6 bases). This CDR3 is built from 13 residues. Between the trimmed V and J ends, which lost 7 bases and 7 bases, there was a span of 19 bases. Per the germline V gene, CDR1 is GTSNPN and CDR2 is SVGIG (reference sequence). The CDR3 protein is CASHRVYPFGYTF. DNA for the CDR3: TGTGCCTCCCACAGGGTGTACCCTTTTGGCTACACCTTC.

This clonotype has a count of ten or more. The chain uses TRBV11-2 and TRBJ1-2, with D perhaps TRBD1 (6 bases). This CDR3 is 15 amino acids long. Germline CDR1 and CDR2: SGHAT and FQNNGV. V gave up 5 bases and J gave up 4 bases, with 17 bases separating them. In nucleotides, the CDR3 is TGTGCCAGCAGCACGACTGGACAGACCCGCTATGGCTACACCTTC. It yields the protein CASSTTGQTRYGYTF.

This clonotype has at least ten counts. The gene calls are TRBV12-3 or TRBV12-4 and TRBJ2-7; no clear D gene. Trimming pared 5 bases from V and 9 bases from J, leaving 11 bases between. CDR3 size: 11 residues. CDR3 loop: CASSTLGVQYF. CDR3 bases: TGTGCCAGCAGTACCTTGGGCGTGCAGTACTTC.

This clonotype was counted many times. The gene calls are TRBV30 and TRBJ2-7, with 12 positions matching TRBD2. CDR1 is GTSNPN and CDR2 is SVGIG in the germline V gene (reference sequence). The CDR3 consists of 18 residues. V dropped 4 bases and J dropped 3; count of bases not matched to a gene: 16. The CDR3 is CAWIAARLAGELDYEQYF. The CDR3 coding sequence is TGTGCCTGGATAGCAGCGAGACTAGCGGGAGAGCTAGACTACGAGCAGTACTTC.

This clonotype appeared a few times. This chain connects TRBV6-2 or TRBV6-3 to TRBJ2-7, with no clear D. Per germline, CDR1 MNHEY and CDR2 SVGEGT. The V end lost 6 bases, the J end lost 2 bases, and 8 bases lay between the germline ends. The CDR3 loop spans 12 amino acids. The CDR3 nucleotides are TGTGCCAGCAGAGAGGTAGCCTACGAGCAGTACTTC. It is translated as CASREVAYEQYF.

This clonotype occurred many times. This rearrangement joins TRBV11-2 to TRBJ1-1, with 7 bases that match TRBD1. The germline CDR1 and CDR2 sequences are SGHAT and FQNNGV. V was pared by 4 bases and J by 1 base, with 15 bases of the junction left unmatched. This CDR3 has 18 residues. The CDR3 DNA reads as TGTGCCAGCAGCTCACCTCTCCCCAGGGGGGGCGCGAACACTGAAGCTTTCTTT. Its protein product is CASSSPLPRGGANTEAFF.

This clonotype came up a few times. This chain joins TRBV6-1 and TRBJ1-1; D may be TRBD1 (6 bases). The length of the CDR3 is 13 residues. The V gene lost 7 bases and the J gene lost 1 base, with 10 bases spanning the gap. Germline CDR1 MNHNS, CDR2 SASEGT. The CDR3 nucleotides read TGTGCCAGCAAGTGGACAGCGAACACTGAAGCTTTCTTT. Translated: CASKWTANTEAFF.

This clonotype came up many times. V is TRBV20-1 and J is TRBJ2-5, with TRBD2 as a possible D gene (5 bases). The CDR3 length is 14 residues. Germline V gene sequence: CDR1 DFQATT, CDR2 SNEGSKA (reference sequence). The V gene lost 1 base and the J gene lost 4 bases, with 13 bases spanning the gap. The CDR3, as DNA: TGCAGTGCTAGAGCGACTGGACTGACAGAGACCCAGTACTTC. Translating gives CSARATGLTETQYF.

Comments on this clonotype: A junction end diverges from the germline sequence, so it may reflect a read error. The chain employs TRBV30 and TRBJ2-7; 9 nucleotides line up with TRBD1. Germline V gives CDR1 GTSNPN, CDR2 SVGIG (reference sequence). The CDR3 runs to 14 residues. CDR3 residues: CAGRAGTGSYEQYF. CDR3 nucleotides: TGTGCCGGGAGAGCCGGGACAGGGTCCTACGAGCAGTACTTC. Complete variable domain (other parts from reference TRBV30 and TRBJ2-7): SQTIHQWPATLVQPVGSPLSLECTVEGTSNPNLYWYRQAAGRGLQLLFYSVGIGQISSEVPQNLSASRPQDRQFILSSKKLLLSDSGFYLCAGRAGTGSYEQYFGPGTRLTVT.

As for this clonotype: A much larger clone sits a single nucleotide away, making a read error possible. The gene calls are TRBV11-2 and TRBJ2-2, with TRBD2 matching 14 bases. Germline V gene sequence: CDR1 SGHAT, CDR2 FQNNGV. There are 17 residues in the CDR3. CDR3 amino acids: CASSPPGLAGGTGELLF. The DNA of the CDR3 is TGTGCCAGCAGCCCACCCGGACTAGCGGGAGGTACCGGGGAGCTGCTTTTT. Variable domain in full (rest from reference TRBV11-2 and TRBJ2-2): EAGVAQSPRYKIIEKRQSVAFWCNPISGHATLYWYQQILGQGPKLLIQFQNNGVVDDSQLPKDRFSAERLKGVDSTLKIQPAKLEDSAVYLCASSPPGLAGGTGELLFGEGSRLTVL.

This clonotype was seen ten or more times. The V call is TRBV30, the J call TRBJ1-2, with D perhaps TRBD1 (5 bases). Germline V gene lookup returns CDR1 GTSNPN and CDR2 SVGIG (reference sequence). Trimming cost V 2 bases and J 7 bases, with 14 bases left between them. This CDR3 contains 13 residues. This CDR3 reads CAWSYSQGIGYTF. In DNA, the CDR3 is TGTGCCTGGAGTTACTCTCAGGGTATTGGCTACACCTTC.

CDR3 in amino acids: CASSLLPAGNTGELFF. The CDR3 DNA is TGTGCCAGCAGCTTACTACCAGCGGGGAACACCGGGGAGCTGTTTTTT. The V gene is TRBV7-3, the J gene TRBJ2-2, with a weak D call TRBD2 (6 bases). This CDR3 comprises 16 residues. Germline assignment: CDR1 SGHTA and CDR2 FQGTGA. Trimming took 2 bases from V and 1 from J, leaving 11 bases between them.

The rearrangement uses TRBV11-2 and TRBJ2-2; 11 bases align to TRBD1. The CDR3 totals 16 residues. V shed 5 bases and J 9 bases; nucleotides not matched to a gene: 11. Germline values: CDR1 SGHAT, CDR2 FQNNGV. This CDR3 reads CASSSPGTGGSRELFF. Written as DNA, the CDR3 is TGTGCCAGCAGCAGTCCCGGGACAGGGGGGTCGAGGGAGCTGTTTTTT.

This clonotype was seen at least ten times. The chain is built from TRBV20-1 and TRBJ2-7; 8 nucleotides agree with TRBD1. The CDR3 runs 14 residues. Germline trimming cut 3 bases from V and 0 bases from J; bases unmatched to any gene: 4. Germline lookup yields CDR1 DFQATT and CDR2 SNEGSKA (reference sequence). The CDR3 loop is CSARGQVSSYEQYF. The CDR3 region has the DNA TGCAGTGCTAGGGGACAGGTCAGCTCCTACGAGCAGTACTTC.

This clonotype was counted a few times. Here the CDR3 DNA reads TGTGCCAGTAGAACGGCGAATCGGGTTCAGCCCCTCCACTTT. Its protein product is CASRTANRVQPLHF. The genes are TRBV19 and TRBJ1-6; D is uncertain. This CDR3 comprises 14 residues. Germline-derived CDR1 and CDR2 are LNHDA and SQIVND (reference sequence). Trimming took 6 bases from V and 13 from J, leaving 19 bases between them.

This clonotype showed up many times. The chain couples TRBV11-2 to TRBJ1-5; tentatively, D is TRBD1 (5 bases). V shed 0 bases and J shed 11 bases, with 11 bases lying between them. The CDR3 length is 13 residues. Germline CDR1 and CDR2: SGHAT and FQNNGV. DNA for the CDR3: TGTGCCAGCAGCTTAGATCGGGGCGGGGCCCAGCATTTT. Translation: CASSLDRGGAQHF. Together with reference TRBV11-2 and TRBJ1-5, the CDR3 gives the full variable domain: EAGVAQSPRYKIIEKRQSVAFWCNPISGHATLYWYQQILGQGPKLLIQFQNNGVVDDSQLPKDRFSAERLKGVDSTLKIQPAKLEDSAVYLCASSLDRGGAQHFGDGTRLSIL.

This clonotype occurred many times. The V gene is TRBV7-6, the J gene TRBJ2-7, with TRBD2 as a possible D gene (6 bases). Germline V CDR1 and CDR2: SGHVS, FNYEAQ. Trimming removed 6 bases at V and 7 bases at J, with 13 bases between. This CDR3 spans 12 amino acids. The CDR3 nucleotides are TGTGCCAGCAGGACTAGGTTTGGAGAGCAGTACTTC. It is translated as CASRTRFGEQYF.

V and J are TRBV6-2 or TRBV6-3 and TRBJ1-2; the D gene is possibly TRBD1 (5 bases). Trimming removed 5 bases at V and 0 bases at J, with 13 bases between. Germline CDR1 and CDR2: MNHEY and SVGEGT. This CDR3 spans 15 amino acids. In DNA, the CDR3 is TGTGCCAGCAGTCCTGGGACGGCAGCTAACTATGGCTACACCTTC. This translates into CASSPGTAANYGYTF.